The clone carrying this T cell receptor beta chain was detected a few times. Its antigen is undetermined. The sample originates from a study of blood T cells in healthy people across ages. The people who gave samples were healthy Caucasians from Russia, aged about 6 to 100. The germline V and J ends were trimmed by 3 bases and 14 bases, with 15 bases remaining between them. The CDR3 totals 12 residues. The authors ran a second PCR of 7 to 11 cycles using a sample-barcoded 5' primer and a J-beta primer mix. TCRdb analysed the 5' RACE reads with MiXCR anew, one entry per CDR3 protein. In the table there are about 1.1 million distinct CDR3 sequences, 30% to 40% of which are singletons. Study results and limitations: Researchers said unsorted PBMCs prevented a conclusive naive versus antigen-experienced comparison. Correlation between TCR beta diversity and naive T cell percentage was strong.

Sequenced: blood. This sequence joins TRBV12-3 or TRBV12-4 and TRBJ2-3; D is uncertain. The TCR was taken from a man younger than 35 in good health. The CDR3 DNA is TGTGCCAGCAGTTTTCTGGTCTGCGTTCCGTATTTT. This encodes CASSFLVCVPYF.